What follows describes a single T cell receptor (beta chain). This entry is derived from a study of CD8 T cells in Susac syndrome. The germline gives CDR1 SGHRS, CDR2 YFSETQ. V gave up 5 bases and J gave up 1 base, with 12 bases separating them. The CDR3 covers 14 residues. Random hexamers primed reverse transcription of about 0.45 to 1 ug RNA. It was immunoSEQ multiplex PCR that amplified TCR beta CDR3 across 54 Vbeta and 13 Jbeta. TCRdb used MiXCR to reprocess the immunoSEQ multiplex PCR reads, holding one entry per CDR3 protein. The table records around 160,000 distinct CDR3 sequences, 90% to 95% of them present only once. The controls, all healthy donors, were matched for age and sex.

Material: CD4+ T cells from PBMCs. V is TRBV5-1 and J is TRBJ1-1; no definite D call. The sequence was obtained from a human donor in good health. CDR3 coding DNA: TGCGCCAGCAGGGGATCTGCGGAGAACACTGAAGCTTTCTTT. Protein sequence: CASRGSAENTEAFF.